This TCR beta chain appears in the sequencing data of a study of CD8 T cells in ankylosing spondylitis (dated by TCRdb to 2016 to 2017). The study in broad terms: To find TCR variants linked to disease, the study profiled T cell receptor beta repertoires in ankylosing spondylitis patients and healthy donors. Samples of peripheral blood were taken, and for ankylosing spondylitis patients, synovial fluid was collected as well. The full study cohort was made up of about 24 ankylosing spondylitis patients and 95 to 130 healthy donors. The paper as a whole reports these results and caveats: A TCR beta motif of seven or eight highly homologous amino acid variants appeared characteristic of blood from ankylosing spondylitis patients. Some TCR beta motif variants had previously been reported in synovial fluid and blood of reactive arthritis patients, which suggested common disease-initiation mechanisms. The disease-linked clones were reported to be significantly enriched in matched synovial fluid samples from ankylosing spondylitis patients. In peripheral blood, the disease-linked clones were found at relatively low frequencies and had a CD8+ phenotype.

This clonotype has ten or more counts. Its antigen target is currently unknown. No qualities accompany the bases; no much larger clone lies one base away. Sequencing took place on an Illumina HiSeq 2500. TCR beta libraries were prepared by quantitative 5'-RACE with molecular barcodes. For the original study's pipeline: A new computational method, built on a probabilistic model of VDJ rearrangement, was used to identify disease-linked TCR variants. TCRdb reran the public reads through fastp at Q25 and MiXCR, keeping productive beta chains. Every distinct CDR3 protein forms one entry, paired with its most common genes and DNA. The V and J calls were not made by the authors but by TCRdb's processing. In this sample the table shows 200,000 to 250,000 distinct CDR3 sequences, roughly 10% of which occur a single time. The top ten clones comprise 6.8% of the sample. The germline V gene gives CDR1 as SGHVS and CDR2 as FQNEAQ. V is clipped by 4 bases and J by 4 bases, and the sequence between their germline boundaries is 13 bases long. The CDR3 starts with the cysteine, ends with the phenylalanine, and has 14 residues. The entry retains the CDR3 DNA only, 42 bases that are in frame from base 1.

The chain is made from TRBV7-8 and TRBJ1-2; confidence is insufficient to name the D gene. The material sequenced was blood, either unsorted or a sorted T cell fraction (not recorded which). This clonotype was sampled from a male donor with ankylosing spondylitis or in good health (not recorded which). For the CDR3, the sequence is CASSSLRFGYGYTF. The nucleotides read TGTGCCAGCAGCTCCCTCCGCTTCGGCTATGGCTACACCTTC.